This entry is about one T cell receptor (beta chain). There are 14 residues in the CDR3. After removal of 10 bases from V and 2 bases from J, the junction contained 5 bases not matched to a gene. Germline CDR1 and CDR2: LNHNV and YYDKDF (reference sequence). This entry comes from a study of blood T cell repertoires in COVID-19. On the study more broadly: Samples taken during acute and convalescent COVID-19 were collected in the United States, Italy and Spain. Sources were T cells, B-cell-depleted T cells, or PBMCs; the material itself was cDNA or gDNA.

Original handling: Reference gene primer amplification yielded estimated nucleated cell counts. Profiled with immunoSEQ multiplex PCR; TCRdb holds only in-frame clones, not every one. Clone size and the V and J calls come from that table; the DNA yielded D and trimming. This table holds 310,000 or so clones, about 87% found once. The material sequenced was peripheral blood. The V and J genes are TRBV15 and TRBJ1-1; 12 bases are a match to TRBD1. This TCR was sampled from a man aged 65 to 79 with acute or convalescent COVID-19. As DNA, the CDR3 is TGTGCCATCGGGACAGGGGGCGGTAACACTGAAGCTTTCTTT. Its protein is CAIGTGGGNTEAFF.